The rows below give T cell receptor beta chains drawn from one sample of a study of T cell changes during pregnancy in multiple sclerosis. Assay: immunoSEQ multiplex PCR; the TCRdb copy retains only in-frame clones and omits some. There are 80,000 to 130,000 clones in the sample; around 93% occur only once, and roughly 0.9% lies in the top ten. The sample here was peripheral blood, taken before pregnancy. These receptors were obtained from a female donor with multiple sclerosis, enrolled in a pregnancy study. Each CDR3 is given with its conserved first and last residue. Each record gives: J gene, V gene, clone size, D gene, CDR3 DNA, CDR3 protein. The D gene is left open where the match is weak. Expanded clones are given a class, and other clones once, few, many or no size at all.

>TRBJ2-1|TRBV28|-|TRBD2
TGTGCCAGCAGTATGCTCGGACTAGACCTCCAGCAGTTCTTC
CASSMLGLDLQQFF
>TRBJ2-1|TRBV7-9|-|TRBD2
TGTGCCAGCAGCTTAGGAGCAGCGGGGAGCTCCTACAATGAGCAGTTCTTC
CASSLGAAGSSYNEQFF
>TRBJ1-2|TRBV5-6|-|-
TGTGCCAGCAGCAGCCGACAGGTAGCTAACTATGGCTACACCTTC
CASSSRQVANYGYTF
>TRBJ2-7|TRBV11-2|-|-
TGTGCCAGCAGCTTAGAGGGCAGGGATATTGGGGAGCAGTACTTC
CASSLEGRDIGEQYF
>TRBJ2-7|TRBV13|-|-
TGTGCCAGCAGCCCGGGGAGAGCCGAGGATTGCCAATTC
CASSPGRAEDCQF
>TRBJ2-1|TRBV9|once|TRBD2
TGTGCCAGCAGCGCGGGACTAGCTGGATACAATGAGCAGTTCTTC
CASSAGLAGYNEQFF
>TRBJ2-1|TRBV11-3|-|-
TGTGCCAGCAGGATAACTAGTGCCAGACCCCACAATGAGCAGTTCTTC
CASRITSARPHNEQFF
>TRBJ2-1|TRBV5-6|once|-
TGTGCCAGCAGCTTGTGGCCGGGGTACAATGAGCAGTTCTTC
CASSLWPGYNEQFF
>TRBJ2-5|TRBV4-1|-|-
TGCGCCAGCAGCCAAGTAGGACAGCAAGAGACCCAGTACTTC
CASSQVGQQETQYF
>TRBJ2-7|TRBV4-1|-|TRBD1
TGCGCCAGCAGCCAAGAAGGGGCAGGGGGCCTCTACGAGCAGTACTTC
CASSQEGAGGLYEQYF
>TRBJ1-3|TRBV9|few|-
TGTGCCAGCAGCCATTGGGAGAGTGCTGGAAACACCATATATTTT
CASSHWESAGNTIYF
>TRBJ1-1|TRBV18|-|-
TGTGCCAGCTCACCGGGAACAGACTATACTGAAGCTTTCTTT
CASSPGTDYTEAFF
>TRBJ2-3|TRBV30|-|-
TGTGCCTGGAGTCCGGGACACCTCCTCAGCACAGATACGCAGTATTTT
CAWSPGHLLSTDTQYF
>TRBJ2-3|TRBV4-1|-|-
TGCGCCAGCAGCCAAGTGTCTGGGACTCCATTAGATACGCAGTATTTT
CASSQVSGTPLDTQYF
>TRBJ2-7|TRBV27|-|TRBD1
TGTGCCAGCAGCCCCGACAGGGTGCGCGACGAGCAGTACTTC
CASSPDRVRDEQYF